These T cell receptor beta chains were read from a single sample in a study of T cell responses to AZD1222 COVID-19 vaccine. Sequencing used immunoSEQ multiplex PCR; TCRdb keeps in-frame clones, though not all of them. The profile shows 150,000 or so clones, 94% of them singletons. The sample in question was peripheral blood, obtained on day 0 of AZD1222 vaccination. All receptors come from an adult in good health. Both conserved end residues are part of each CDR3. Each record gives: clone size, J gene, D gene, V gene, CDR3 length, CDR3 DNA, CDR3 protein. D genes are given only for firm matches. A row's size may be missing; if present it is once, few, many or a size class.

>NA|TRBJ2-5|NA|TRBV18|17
TGTGCCAGCTCACCACCAACCGGGACGGGAGACCAAGAGACCCAGTACTTC
CASSPPTGTGDQETQYF
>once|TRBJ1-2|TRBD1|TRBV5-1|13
TGCGCCAGCAGCTTGAGGCAGGGGGGGGGCTACACCTTC
CASSLRQGGGYTF
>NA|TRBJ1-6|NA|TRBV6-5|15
TGTGCCAGCAGCTGGCTGGGGGCGGCTGGTTCACCCCTCCACTTT
CASSWLGAAGSPLHF
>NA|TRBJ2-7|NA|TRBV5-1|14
TGCGCCAGCAGCTTGTTTCCGGGAACCTACGAGCAGTACTTC
CASSLFPGTYEQYF
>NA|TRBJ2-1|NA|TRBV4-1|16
TGCGCCAGCAGCCAAGAAGGAGGGGGCACCTACAATGAGCAGTTCTTC
CASSQEGGGTYNEQFF
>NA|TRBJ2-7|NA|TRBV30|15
TGTGCCTGGACCCTCACCGGGGCCGGTTCCTACGAGCAGTACTTC
CAWTLTGAGSYEQYF
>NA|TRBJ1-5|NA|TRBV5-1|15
TGCGCCAGCAGCATGCCAACGGGGGGAAATCAGCCCCAGCATTTT
CASSMPTGGNQPQHF
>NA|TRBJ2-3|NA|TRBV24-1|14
TGTGCCACCAGTGATAGAGCTTCCACAGATACGCAGTATTTT
CATSDRASTDTQYF
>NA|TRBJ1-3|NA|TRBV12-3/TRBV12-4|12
TGTGCCAGCTCTCGCTCTGGAAACACCATATATTTT
CASSRSGNTIYF
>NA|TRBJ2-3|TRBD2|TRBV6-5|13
TGTGCCAGTAAGCGGGAGATAGCAGATACGCAGTATTTT
CASKREIADTQYF
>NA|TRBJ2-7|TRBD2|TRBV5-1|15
TGCGCCAGCAGCCTTGAACGGACTAGCGGGAAAGAGCAGTACTTC
CASSLERTSGKEQYF
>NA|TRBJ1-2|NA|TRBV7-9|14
TGTGCCAGCAGCTTAGCTCGGGCAGGCAATGGCTACACCTTC
CASSLARAGNGYTF
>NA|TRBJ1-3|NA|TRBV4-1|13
TGCGCCAGCAGCCAAGATCGGGGAAACACCATATATTTT
CASSQDRGNTIYF
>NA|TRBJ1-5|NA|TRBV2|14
TGTGCCAGCAGTGGGGATGGCGGGAATCAGCCCCAGCATTTT
CASSGDGGNQPQHF
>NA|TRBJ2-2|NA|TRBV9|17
TGTGCCAGCAGCGCCTTTGGCGGGACGATGAACACCGGGGAGCTGTTTTTT
CASSAFGGTMNTGELFF
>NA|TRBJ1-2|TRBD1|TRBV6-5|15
TGTGCCAGCAGTTCCGGACAGGGGAAGATCTATGGCTACACCTTC
CASSSGQGKIYGYTF
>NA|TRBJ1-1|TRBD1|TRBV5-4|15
TGTGCCAGCAGCTTAACAGGGGCCGCGAACACTGAAGCTTTCTTT
CASSLTGAANTEAFF
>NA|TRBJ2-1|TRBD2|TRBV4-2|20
TGTGCCAGCAGCCAAGATAGGGATAGGGAGCGGGAGGTGACCTACAATGAGCAGTTCTTC
CASSQDRDREREVTYNEQFF
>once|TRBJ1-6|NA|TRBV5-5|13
TGTGCCAGCAGCTTGGACTGGGGTTCACCCCTCCACTTT
CASSLDWGSPLHF
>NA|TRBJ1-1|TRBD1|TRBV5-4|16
TGTGCCAGCAGCTATGGACAGGGCCAGTTGGGGACTGAAGCTTTCTTT
CASSYGQGQLGTEAFF
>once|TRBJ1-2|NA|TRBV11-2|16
TGTGCCAGCAGCGTGGGTGGGCGCAACCCTAACTATGGCTACACCTTC
CASSVGGRNPNYGYTF
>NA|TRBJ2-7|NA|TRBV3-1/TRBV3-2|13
TGTGCCAGCAGCCTTCCGCCCTCCTACGAGCAGTACTTC
CASSLPPSYEQYF
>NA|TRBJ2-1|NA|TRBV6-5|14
TGTGCCAGTACTAGGGGGGCGGGTCTCAATGAGCAGTTCTTC
CASTRGAGLNEQFF
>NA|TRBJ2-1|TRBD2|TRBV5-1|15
TGCGCCAGCACCTCTTTGCGGGAGGGCCGGGGTGAGCAGTTCTTC
CASTSLREGRGEQFF
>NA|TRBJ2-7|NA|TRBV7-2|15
TGTGCCAGCAGCTTGGTGGGGACCCGCTCCTACGAGCAGTACTTC
CASSLVGTRSYEQYF
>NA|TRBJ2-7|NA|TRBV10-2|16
TGCGCCAGCAGAGACACTCCGGGACCTCGAACATACGAGCAGTACTTC
CASRDTPGPRTYEQYF
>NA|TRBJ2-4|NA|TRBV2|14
TGTGCCAGCAATACGCCGTCGGACGGCATCATTCAGTACTTC
CASNTPSDGIIQYF
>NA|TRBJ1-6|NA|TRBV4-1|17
TGCGCCAGCAGCCAAGAATCCCTGAGCTCCTATAATTCACCCCTCCACTTT
CASSQESLSSYNSPLHF
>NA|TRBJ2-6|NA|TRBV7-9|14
TGTGCCAGCAGCGTCAGATCCGGGGCCAACGTCCTGACTTTC
CASSVRSGANVLTF
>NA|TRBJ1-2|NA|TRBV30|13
TGTGCCTGGAAAAAGGGTTTCAACTATGGCTACACCTTC
CAWKKGFNYGYTF
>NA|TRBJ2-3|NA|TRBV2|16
NA
CASSERFLEITDTQYF
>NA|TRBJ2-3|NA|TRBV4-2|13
TGTGCCAGCGGAACTGTAAGCACAGATACGCAGTATTTT
CASGTVSTDTQYF
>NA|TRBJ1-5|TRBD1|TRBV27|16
TGTGCCAGCAGCCTAGAAGGGACAGGCAAAAATCAGCCCCAGCATTTT
CASSLEGTGKNQPQHF
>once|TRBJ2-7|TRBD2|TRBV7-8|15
TGTGCCAGCAGGGGGAGGGTAGCGGGTATAAACGAGCAGTACTTC
CASRGRVAGINEQYF
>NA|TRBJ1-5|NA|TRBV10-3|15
TGTGCCACCACAGAGGGATCTTATAGCAATCAGCCCCAGCATTTT
CATTEGSYSNQPQHF
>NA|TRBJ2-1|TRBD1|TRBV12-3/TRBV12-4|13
TGTGCCAGCACCCTGACAGGGGCTGTCGTGCAGTTCTTC
CASTLTGAVVQFF
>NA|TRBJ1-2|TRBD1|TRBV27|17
TGTGCCAGCAGTCGGGTCTTACGGGACAGGGTTGACGATGGCTACACCTTC
CASSRVLRDRVDDGYTF
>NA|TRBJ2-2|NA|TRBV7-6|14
TGTGCCAGCAGCTACGCATGGGGAATCGGGGAGCTGTTTTTT
CASSYAWGIGELFF
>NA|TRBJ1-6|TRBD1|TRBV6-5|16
TGTGCCAGCAGTTACTCAGGTGGGACAGCTAATTCACCCCTCCACTTT
CASSYSGGTANSPLHF
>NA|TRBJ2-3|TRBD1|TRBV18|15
TGTGCCAGCTCACAAGACAGGGCAAGCACAGATACGCAGTATTTT
CASSQDRASTDTQYF
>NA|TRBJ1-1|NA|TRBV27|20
TGTGCCAGCAGTCCCGAAGTCCCCTCGACAGTAAGATTGTCGAACACTGAAGCTTTCTTT
CASSPEVPSTVRLSNTEAFF
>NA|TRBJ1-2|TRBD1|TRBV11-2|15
TGTGCCAGCAGCTCGCTACAGGGGTCCTACTATGGCTACACCTTC
CASSSLQGSYYGYTF
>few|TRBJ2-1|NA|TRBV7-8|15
TGTGCCAGCAGTACCACTGAGAGCTCCTACAATGAGCAGTTCTTC
CASSTTESSYNEQFF
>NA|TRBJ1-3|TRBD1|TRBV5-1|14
TGCGCCAGCAGCTCGACAGGGACTGGAAACACCATATATTTT
CASSSTGTGNTIYF
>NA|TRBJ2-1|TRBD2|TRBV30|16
TGTGCCTGGAGTCCTCTAGGTAGCGGGAGAATCGGTGAGCAGTTCTTC
CAWSPLGSGRIGEQFF
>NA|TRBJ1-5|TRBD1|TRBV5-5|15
TGTGCCAGCAGCTTGAAGCAGGGGGGAAATCAGCCCCAGCATTTT
CASSLKQGGNQPQHF
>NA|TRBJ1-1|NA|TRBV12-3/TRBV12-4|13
TGTGCCAGCAGCTCAACAGGGTCCACTGAAGCTTTCTTT
CASSSTGSTEAFF
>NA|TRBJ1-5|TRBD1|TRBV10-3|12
TGTGCCACCCGGGACAGGGATCAGCCCCAGCATTTT
CATRDRDQPQHF
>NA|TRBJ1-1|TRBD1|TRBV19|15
TGTGCCAGTAGTATAGGGGACAGAAGCGGGGATGAAGCTTTCTTT
CASSIGDRSGDEAFF
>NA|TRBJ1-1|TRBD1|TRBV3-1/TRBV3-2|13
TGTGCCAGCAGCCGACAGGGCCGCACTGAAGCTTTCTTT
CASSRQGRTEAFF
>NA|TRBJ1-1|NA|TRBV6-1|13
TGTGCCAGCAGTGAAGGGGCAGGGTTGGTGGCTTTCTTT
CASSEGAGLVAFF
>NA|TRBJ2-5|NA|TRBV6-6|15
TGTGCCAGCAGGCCCTCCTCGGCCTCCGGAAGGGCCCAGTACTTC
CASRPSSASGRAQYF
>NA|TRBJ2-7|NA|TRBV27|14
TGTGCCAGCAGTACGAGGACAGTTACCTACGAGCAGTACTTC
CASSTRTVTYEQYF
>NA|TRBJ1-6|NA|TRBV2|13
TGTGCCAGCAGTGAAATACCCAATTCACCCCTCCACTTT
CASSEIPNSPLHF
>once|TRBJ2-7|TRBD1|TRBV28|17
TGTGCCAGCAGGTTACGGGGACAGGGAAAAACCTCCTACGAGCAGTACTTC
CASRLRGQGKTSYEQYF
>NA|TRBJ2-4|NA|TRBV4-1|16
TGCGCCAGCAGCCAAGATCTCCCAGGGGCCAGTAACATTCAGTACTTC
CASSQDLPGASNIQYF
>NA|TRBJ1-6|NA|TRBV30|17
TGTGCCTGGAGTCCCGGGCTTCGCTACTCCTATAATTCACCCCTCCACTTT
CAWSPGLRYSYNSPLHF
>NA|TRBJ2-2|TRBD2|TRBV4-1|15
TGCGCCAGCAGCCAAGTTTATAGCGGGGCCGGGGAGCTGTTTTTT
CASSQVYSGAGELFF
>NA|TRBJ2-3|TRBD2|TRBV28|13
TGTGCCAGCAGTCAGCGGGAGAGGGGTACGCAGTATTTT
CASSQRERGTQYF
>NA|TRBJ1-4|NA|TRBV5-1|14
TGCGCCAGCAGCTTGGACCAGGGCAATGAAAAACTGTTTTTT
CASSLDQGNEKLFF